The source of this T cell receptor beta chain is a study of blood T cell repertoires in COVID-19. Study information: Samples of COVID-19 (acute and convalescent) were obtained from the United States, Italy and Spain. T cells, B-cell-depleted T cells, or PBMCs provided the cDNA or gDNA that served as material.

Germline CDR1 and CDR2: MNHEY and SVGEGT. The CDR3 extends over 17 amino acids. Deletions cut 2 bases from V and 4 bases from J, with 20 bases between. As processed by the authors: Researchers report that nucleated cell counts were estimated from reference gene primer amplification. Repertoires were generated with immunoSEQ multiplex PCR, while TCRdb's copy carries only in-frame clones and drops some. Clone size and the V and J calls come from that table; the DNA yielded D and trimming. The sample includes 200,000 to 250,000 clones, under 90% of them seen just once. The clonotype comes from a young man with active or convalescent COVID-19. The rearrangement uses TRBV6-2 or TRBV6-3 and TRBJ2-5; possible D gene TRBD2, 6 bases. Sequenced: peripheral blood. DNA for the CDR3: TGTGCCAGCAGTTACCCACCAGGTCGGGGGAGAGGAGAGACCCAGTACTTC. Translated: CASSYPPGRGRGETQYF.